This passage covers 16 T cell receptor beta chains from one sample sequenced in a study of cytomegalovirus exposure and HLA in healthy donors. A multiplex PCR was run with 60 Vbeta primers and 13 Jbeta primers. Some clones are missing from TCRdb's copy, which holds only in-frame ones; the method was immunoSEQ multiplex PCR. The sample has some 110,000 clones, roughly 68% seen once. The sequenced sample consisted of PBMCs. The source is a young woman in good health and CMV-seronegative.

J is TRBJ1-4 and V is TRBV21-1. TRBV21-1 is marked as a pseudogene. This CDR3 spans 15 amino acids. The CDR3 nucleotides are TGTGCCAGCAGCAAAATTTGGAGATTCGGTGAAAAACTGTTTTTT. This gives the protein CASSKIWRFGEKLFF.

This clone was observed a few times. V usage is TRBV6-5 and J usage is TRBJ2-1; D gene ambiguous. The V end lost 6 bases, the J end lost 2 bases, and 14 bases lay between the germline ends. Germline CDR1 reads MNHEY; CDR2 reads SVGAGI. The CDR3 runs to 15 residues. The CDR3 protein is CASSPHPAAYNEQFF. The DNA for the CDR3 is TGTGCCAGCAGCCCCCACCCGGCGGCCTACAATGAGCAGTTCTTC.

This clone was counted once. The genes are TRBV18 and TRBJ2-7; D perhaps matches TRBD1 (5 bases). Trimming shortened V by 0 bases and J by 3 bases, and 6 bases separated the two germline ends. The CDR3 extends over 13 amino acids. Germline assignment: CDR1 KGHSH and CDR2 LQKENI. DNA for the CDR3: TGTGCCAGCTCACCACCGACAGTCTACGAGCAGTACTTC. Encoded protein: CASSPPTVYEQYF.

V gene TRBV5-8 combines with J gene TRBJ1-4; no definite D call. Germline CDR1 and CDR2: SGHTS and YDEGEE. V lost 2 bases and J 6 bases, leaving 5 bases between the germline ends. The CDR3 is 12 amino acids. The CDR3 nucleotides are TGTGCCAGCAGCTTATCGGATGAAAAACTGTTTTTT. Translating it yields CASSLSDEKLFF.

The V call is TRBV7-9, the J call TRBJ1-1; D call uncertain. Germline CDR1 SEHNR, CDR2 FQNEAQ (reference sequence). The CDR3 runs 13 residues. Deletions cut 1 base from V and 0 bases from J, with 3 bases between. Here the CDR3 DNA reads TGTGCCAGCAGCTTAGTAATGAACACTGAAGCTTTCTTT. The encoded protein is CASSLVMNTEAFF.

The chain employs TRBV5-1 and TRBJ2-2; TRBD2 matches at 9 bases. Germline V gene data show CDR1 as SGHRS and CDR2 as YFSETQ. There are 16 residues in the CDR3. With 2 bases clipped from V and 0 bases from J, the junction kept 2 bases outside the gene matches. This chain's CDR3 is CASSFSGRANTGELFF. In nucleotides, the CDR3 is TGCGCCAGCAGCTTTAGCGGGAGAGCGAACACCGGGGAGCTGTTTTTT.

Only a few counts were recorded for this clone. J is TRBJ2-1 and V is TRBV28; 7 nucleotides align to TRBD2. J was trimmed by 2 bases and V by 6 bases; bases with no gene match: 7. Germline CDR1 reads MDHEN; CDR2 reads SYDVKM. The length of the CDR3 is 15 residues. The CDR3 spells CASRGLAATYNEQFF. CDR3 DNA: TGTGCCAGCAGAGGCCTAGCGGCAACCTACAATGAGCAGTTCTTC.

The chain links TRBV14 to TRBJ2-1, with 8 bases identical to TRBD1. V dropped 1 base and J dropped 7; count of bases not matched to a gene: 6. CDR3 length: 15 amino acids. Germline assignment: CDR1 SGHDN and CDR2 FVKESK. DNA of the CDR3: TGTGCCAGCAGCCAAGTGACAGGGGCGCGGAATGAGCAGTTCTTC. Translation: CASSQVTGARNEQFF.

V is TRBV25-1 and J is TRBJ2-5; D remains unclear. There are 16 residues in the CDR3. From germline, CDR1 is MGHDK and CDR2 SYGVNS. Trimming cost V 1 base and J 0 bases, with 12 bases left between them. The CDR3 sequence is CASSESGRGHQETQYF. The CDR3 DNA sequence: TGTGCCAGCAGTGAATCCGGCCGCGGCCACCAAGAGACCCAGTACTTC.

This rearrangement joins TRBV30 to TRBJ1-2; D gene ambiguous. Germline loops: CDR1 GTSNPN, CDR2 SVGIG (reference sequence). The ends were cut back, 2 bases at V and 3 bases at J, with 4 bases in the middle. This CDR3 region has 11 residues. CDR3 in amino acids: CAWSPDYGYTF. The DNA for the CDR3 is TGTGCCTGGAGTCCGGACTATGGCTACACCTTC.

This clone was counted a few times. This chain connects TRBV5-1 to TRBJ2-5, with TRBD2 matching over 9 bases. CDR3 length: 16 amino acids. The J segment lost 1 base and the V segment lost 0 bases, leaving 4 bases of the junction unmatched. The germline V gene has CDR1 SGHRS and CDR2 YFSETQ. CDR3 sequence: CASSLVASGVQETQYF. DNA of the CDR3: TGCGCCAGCAGCTTGGTTGCTAGCGGGGTCCAAGAGACCCAGTACTTC.

The chain joins TRBV9 to TRBJ1-6; 7 positions agree with TRBD1. CDR1 and CDR2 (germline): SGDLS, YYNGEE. The CDR3 sequence is 14 residues long. Trimming removed 0 bases from V and 8 bases from J; junction bases left unmatched: 2. This CDR3 reads CASSVGGGYSPLHF. The CDR3 coding sequence is TGTGCCAGCAGCGTAGGAGGGGGCTATTCACCCCTCCACTTT.

The rearrangement links TRBV28 to TRBJ1-1; a weak D match, TRBD1 (6 bases). The CDR3 has 12 residues. V lost 6 bases and J 7 bases, leaving 12 bases between the germline ends. Germline CDR1 and CDR2: MDHEN and SYDVKM. CDR3 nucleotides: TGTGCCAGCAGCCGGACAGTTAATGAAGCTTTCTTT. This translates into CASSRTVNEAFF.

The gene calls are TRBV28 and TRBJ1-1; 9 bases match TRBD1. Germline V gene sequence: CDR1 MDHEN, CDR2 SYDVKM. The CDR3 covers 14 residues. The ends lost 7 bases at V and 11 bases at J; junction bases unmatched: 14. For the CDR3, the DNA is TGTGCCAGCAAGAAGTCCGGGACAGGGATTGAGGCTTTCTTT. Translation: CASKKSGTGIEAFF.

V and J are TRBV7-8 and TRBJ1-5, with TRBD1 matching 7 bases. With V trimmed by 5 bases and J by 6 bases, 4 bases remained unmatched. This CDR3 comprises 13 residues. CDR1 SGHVS and CDR2 FQNEAQ come from the germline V gene. The CDR3: CASSVRGTQPQHF. CDR3 bases: TGTGCCAGCAGCGTCAGGGGGACTCAGCCCCAGCATTTT.

The chain combines TRBV19 with TRBJ2-7; the D gene is possibly TRBD1 (5 bases). The CDR3 is 13 amino acids. Germline assignment: CDR1 LNHDA and CDR2 SQIVND (reference sequence). Trimming cost V 1 base and J 1 base, with 5 bases left between them. The CDR3 DNA reads TGTGCCAGTAGTATAGGACAGTCCTACGAGCAGTACTTC. Protein: CASSIGQSYEQYF.